The rows below give T cell receptor beta chains drawn from one sample of a study of cytomegalovirus exposure and HLA in healthy donors. Clones were read by immunoSEQ multiplex PCR, and TCRdb kept only the in-frame ones, dropping some. Of about 150,000 clones in the sample, less than 10% were seen once. The sample consisted of PBMCs. The receptor source for this set is a male donor in good health and CMV-seronegative. The CDR3 runs from the conserved cysteine through the conserved F or W. D genes are given only for firm matches. The size field is filled for only some rows; it gives once, few, many or a size class.

clone_size	d_call	j_call	v_call	cdr3_aa	cdr3_nt
.	.	TRBJ2-2	TRBV7-9	CASSLVGVSGELFF	TGTGCCAGCAGCTTAGTAGGGGTATCCGGGGAGCTGTTTTTT
.	TRBD2	TRBJ2-7	TRBV28	CASSLGGTYEQYF	TGTGCCAGCAGTTTGGGGGGGACCTACGAGCAGTACTTC
few	TRBD1	TRBJ1-5	TRBV7-2	CASSPDRGRRVRNQPQHF	TGTGCCAGCAGCCCCGACAGGGGGCGCCGGGTTCGCAATCAGCCCCAGCATTTT
.	.	TRBJ1-2	TRBV29-1	CSVDGLAGWPVGYGYTF	TGCAGCGTTGATGGTTTGGCAGGGTGGCCCGTGGGCTATGGCTACACCTTC
.	TRBD1	TRBJ2-1	TRBV28	CASRDRGEQFF	TGTGCCAGCAGAGACAGGGGCGAGCAGTTCTTC
few	TRBD2	TRBJ2-7	TRBV5-7	CASSLGLAGEYEQYF	TGTGCCAGCAGCTTGGGACTAGCGGGAGAGTACGAGCAGTACTTC
.	TRBD2	TRBJ2-3	TRBV19	CARSIAGLAGGSDTQYF	TGTGCCCGTAGTATAGCAGGACTAGCGGGGGGATCAGATACGCAGTATTTT
few	.	TRBJ1-2	TRBV25-1	CASSEQDYWRGYTF	TGTGCCAGCAGTGAACAGGACTACTGGCGGGGCTACACCTTC
few	.	TRBJ1-1	TRBV6-5	CASSYSREGFAEAFF	TGTGCCAGCAGTTACTCCAGGGAGGGTTTCGCTGAAGCTTTCTTT
.	.	TRBJ1-2	TRBV5-4	CASSLSRGNYGYTF	TGTGCCAGCAGCTTGTCTCGGGGGAACTATGGCTACACCTTC
.	TRBD1	TRBJ1-1	TRBV18	CASSEDRGLGAFF	TGTGCCAGCTCCGAAGACAGGGGGCTGGGAGCTTTCTTT
.	.	TRBJ1-2	TRBV11-3	CASSLDKGRGYTF	TGTGCCAGCAGCTTAGATAAGGGGAGGGGCTACACCTTC
.	.	TRBJ2-1	TRBV4-3	CASSQGLAPTVTGEQFF	TGCGCCAGCAGCCAAGGGTTGGCCCCAACGGTTACGGGTGAGCAGTTCTTC
few	.	TRBJ2-7	TRBV7-9	CASSVEQTGVYEQYF	TGTGCCAGCAGTGTCGAACAAACGGGGGTATACGAGCAGTACTTC
.	.	TRBJ2-1	TRBV5-8	CASTFRGLSYNEQFF	TGTGCCAGCACCTTTAGAGGGCTCTCCTACAATGAGCAGTTCTTC
few	.	TRBJ1-3	TRBV10-3	CAISDPGQIFSGNTIYF	TGTGCCATCAGTGACCCCGGACAGATTTTCTCTGGAAACACCATATATTTT
.	.	TRBJ2-7	TRBV2	CASSENIGLLAYEQYF	TGTGCCAGCAGTGAAAACATCGGGTTACTAGCTTACGAGCAGTACTTC
few	TRBD1	TRBJ1-2	TRBV14	CASSQDGTGNYGYTF	TGTGCCAGCAGCCAAGATGGGACAGGGAACTATGGCTACACCTTC
few	TRBD2	TRBJ2-1	TRBV28	CASSSTGGGSSYNEQFF	TGTGCCAGCAGTTCAACCGGGGGGGGGAGCTCCTACAATGAGCAGTTCTTC
few	.	TRBJ2-1	TRBV7-7	CASSLSEVHNEQFF	TGTGCCAGCAGCCTCTCGGAGGTTCACAATGAGCAGTTCTTC
.	.	TRBJ2-5	TRBV28	CASRGSGYETQYF	TGTGCCAGCAGGGGTTCAGGGTATGAGACCCAGTACTTC
.	TRBD2	TRBJ2-1	TRBV4-3	CASSQDGAGAFSNEQFF	TGCGCCAGCAGCCAAGATGGAGCGGGGGCTTTCAGCAATGAGCAGTTCTTC
few	TRBD2	TRBJ2-7	TRBV7-2	CASSSRASGTYEQYF	TGTGCCAGCAGCTCTCGGGCTAGCGGCACCTACGAGCAGTACTTC
few	.	TRBJ1-4	TRBV28	CASRPVKGVTNEKLFF	TGTGCCAGCAGGCCAGTTAAGGGGGTAACTAATGAAAAACTGTTTTTT
few	.	TRBJ2-7	TRBV2	CASCINAGVEQYF	TGTGCCAGCTGTATTAATGCAGGGGTTGAGCAGTACTTC
few	TRBD1	TRBJ1-1	TRBV7-3	CASSPDPHRGSDTEAFF	TGTGCCAGCAGCCCAGATCCCCACAGGGGAAGTGACACTGAAGCTTTCTTT
.	TRBD1	TRBJ1-1	TRBV5-1	CASGLGDTGGTEAFF	TGCGCCAGCGGCCTAGGGGACACAGGGGGGACTGAAGCTTTCTTT
.	TRBD2	TRBJ2-3	TRBV27	CASSLSAGGYDTQYF	TGTGCCAGCAGTTTATCGGCGGGAGGGTACGATACGCAGTATTTT
.	.	TRBJ2-6	TRBV28	CASSSPYRVGANVLTF	TGTGCCAGCAGTTCCCCCTACAGGGTTGGGGCCAACGTCCTGACTTTC
.	.	TRBJ2-1	TRBV14	CASSLSYNEQFF	TGTGCCAGCAGCCTCTCGTACAATGAGCAGTTCTTC
few	.	TRBJ2-5	TRBV29-1	CSVADSGETQYF	TGCAGCGTTGCGGACAGTGGGGAGACCCAGTACTTC
few	TRBD1	TRBJ1-5	TRBV9	CASSVGAQGDSNQPQHF	TGTGCCAGCAGCGTAGGGGCGCAGGGGGATAGCAATCAGCCCCAGCATTTT
few	TRBD2	TRBJ2-1	TRBV4-1	CASSQSRLGLPKNNEQFF	TGCGCCAGCAGCCAGTCCCGACTGGGACTACCAAAGAACAATGAGCAGTTCTTC
few	.	TRBJ2-7	TRBV7-6	CASSLRGGIDEQYF	TGTGCCAGCAGCTTGCGTGGCGGGATCGACGAGCAGTACTTC
few	.	TRBJ1-6	TRBV7-8	CASSLAPGRANSPLHF	TGTGCCAGCAGCTTAGCGCCTGGCAGGGCCAATTCACCCCTCCACTTT
few	.	TRBJ2-7	TRBV4-3	CASSQDPEGEQYF	TGCGCCAGCAGCCAAGATCCCGAGGGCGAGCAGTACTTC